The entry below gives a single TCR beta chain sequence along with its context. The antigen it binds to is not known. No base qualities exist here, and no much larger clone lies one base off it. Donors were 30 to 45 systemically healthy Caucasian individuals from Russia aged roughly 6 to 90 years. Approximately 9 milliliters of peripheral blood were collected from each donor into EDTA-treated Vacutainer tubes. Ficoll-Paque density-gradient centrifugation was used to isolate PBMCs, with at least 6.5 million per sample. Trizol reagent was used to extract total RNA from PBMCs, with at least 5.5 micrograms per sample. For every donor, an aliquot of PBMCs went through flow cytometry to measure the percentages of naive CD45RAhigh/CD27high T cells. The sample belongs to a study of blood T cells in healthy people across ages (dated by TCRdb to about 2015). Some background on the complete study: In model experiments, roughly one uniquely barcoded TCR beta cDNA molecule per two T cells was captured by template switching. The study measured age-related changes in TCR beta repertoire diversity using deep sequencing normalized with unique cDNA molecular identifiers. The donors were divided into four age groups: young (average roughly 15 years), middle-aged (approximately 41), aged (approximately 62) and long-lived (around 87). To avoid experimental bias, donors of different ages were distributed randomly across sequencing lanes. For two donors (one aged 18 to 29 and one aged 80 or older), the study analyzed two additional independent replicas of 1 million unique cDNA reads from the same blood draw.

Library preparation employed 5' RACE. The sequencer was an Illumina HiSeq 2500. A second PCR of about 7 to 12 cycles was run with a J-beta primer mix and a sample-barcoded 5' primer. Each TCR beta cDNA molecule received a unique molecular identifier from a template-switch 5' adaptor carrying 12 random nucleotides. Each sample yielded at least 3 million CDR3-containing paired-end reads. The Mint cDNA synthesis kit, primed by a TRBC-specific oligonucleotide, was used to synthesize first-strand cDNA from all RNA. Following uracil-DNA glycosylase treatment, a first 18-cycle PCR with universal primers M1SS and BC2_uni_R was performed on all cDNA. Turning to the authors' computational methods: Normalization of each sample was performed by random selection of 1 million high-quality reads, each carrying a distinct molecular identifier. Instead of being binned into consensus sequences, reads that shared molecular identifiers were thrown out. MiTCR, with a Q25 quality threshold and the strictest error-elimination algorithm, was used for CDR3 identification, clonotype clustering and error correction. A nonparametric unseen species model with Euler transformation was used to estimate a lower bound on total TCR beta diversity. The public sequencing data were trimmed at Q25 with fastp and processed into clonotypes with MiXCR by TCRdb, which kept only in-frame beta chains. Each CDR3 protein appears once, grouped with its most common genes and DNA. For this entry, the V and J calls and clone size follow TCRdb and not the study's own pipeline. In all, the sample holds 700,000 to 850,000 distinct CDR3 sequences, and roughly 34% of those were seen once. Clones ranked in the top ten supply 10% to 15% of the sample.

Findings and caveats that apply to the study as a whole: Compared with the aged group, the long-lived group had more naive CD4+ T cells, fewer expanded clones and increased TCR diversity, suggesting age selection. Since profiling was done on bulk unsorted PBMCs, naive and antigen-experienced compartments could not be conclusively compared. Estimates of total diversity based on one million sequenced T cells were considered lower bounds and underestimates. There was a strong correlation between observed TCR beta diversity and the percentage of naive T cells measured by flow cytometry. Because donor CMV infection status was unknown, age-related changes in expanded clonotypes were potentially confounded. As age increased, observed TCR beta diversity per million T cells dropped in a roughly linear way, and a significant reduction was already evident by age 40.

V and J are truncated by 3 bases and 1 base respectively, leaving an intervening sequence of 6 bases. Measured from the cysteine to the phenylalanine, the CDR3 is 12 residues long. Only CDR3 DNA is held: 36 bases, read in frame from base 1. CDR1 and CDR2, looked up from the germline V gene, are SQVTM and ANQGSEA. The sequence is built from TRBV29-1 and TRBJ1-1, with no confidently assigned D gene. Sequenced sample: blood. This TCR derives from a man aged 18 to 29 in good health. The DNA sequence is TGCAGCGTTGACCACGGGAACACTGAAGCTTTCTTT. Translated, it gives CSVDHGNTEAFF.